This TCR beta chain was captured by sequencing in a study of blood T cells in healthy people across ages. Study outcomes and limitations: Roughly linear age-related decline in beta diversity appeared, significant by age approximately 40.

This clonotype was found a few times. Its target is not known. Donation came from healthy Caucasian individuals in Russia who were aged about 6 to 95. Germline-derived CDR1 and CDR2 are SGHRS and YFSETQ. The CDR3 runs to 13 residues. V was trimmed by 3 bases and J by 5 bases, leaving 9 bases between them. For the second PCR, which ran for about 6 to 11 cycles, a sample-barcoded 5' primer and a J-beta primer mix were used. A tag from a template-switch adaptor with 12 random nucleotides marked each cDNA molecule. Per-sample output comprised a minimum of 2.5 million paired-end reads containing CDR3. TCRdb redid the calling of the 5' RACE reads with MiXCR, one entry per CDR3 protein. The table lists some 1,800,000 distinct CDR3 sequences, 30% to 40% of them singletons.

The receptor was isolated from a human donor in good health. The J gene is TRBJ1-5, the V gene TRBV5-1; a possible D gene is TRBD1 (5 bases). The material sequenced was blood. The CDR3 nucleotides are TGCGCCAGCAGCTGGCAGGGAGATCAGCCCCAGCATTTT. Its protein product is CASSWQGDQPQHF.